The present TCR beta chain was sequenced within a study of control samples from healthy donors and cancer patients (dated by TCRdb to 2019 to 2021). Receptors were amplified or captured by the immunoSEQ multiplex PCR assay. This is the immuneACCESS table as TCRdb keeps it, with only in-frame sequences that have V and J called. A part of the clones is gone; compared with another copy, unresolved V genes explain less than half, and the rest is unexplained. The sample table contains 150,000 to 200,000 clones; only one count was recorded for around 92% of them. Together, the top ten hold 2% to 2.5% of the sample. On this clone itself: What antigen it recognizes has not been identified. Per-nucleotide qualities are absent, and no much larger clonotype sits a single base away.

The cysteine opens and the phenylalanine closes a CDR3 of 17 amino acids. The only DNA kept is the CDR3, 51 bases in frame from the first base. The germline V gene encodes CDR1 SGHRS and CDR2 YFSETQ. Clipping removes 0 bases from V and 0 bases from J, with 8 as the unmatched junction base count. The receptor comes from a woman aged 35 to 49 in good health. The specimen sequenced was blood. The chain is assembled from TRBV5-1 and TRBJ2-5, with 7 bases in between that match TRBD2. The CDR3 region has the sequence CASSLAIDGGYQETQYF. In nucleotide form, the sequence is TGCGCCAGCAGCTTGGCAATTGACGGGGGGTACCAAGAGACCCAGTACTTC.